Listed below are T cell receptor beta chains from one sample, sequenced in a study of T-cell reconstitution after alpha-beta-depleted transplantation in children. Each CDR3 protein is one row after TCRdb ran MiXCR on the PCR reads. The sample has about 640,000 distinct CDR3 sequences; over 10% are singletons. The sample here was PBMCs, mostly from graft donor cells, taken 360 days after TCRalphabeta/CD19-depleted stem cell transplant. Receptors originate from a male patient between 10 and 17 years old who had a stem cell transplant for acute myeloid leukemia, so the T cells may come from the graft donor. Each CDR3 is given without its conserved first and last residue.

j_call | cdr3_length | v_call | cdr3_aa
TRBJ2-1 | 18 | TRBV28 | ASSFSYPSVSGRTYNEQF
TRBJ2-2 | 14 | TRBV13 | ASSPLAGGPAGELF
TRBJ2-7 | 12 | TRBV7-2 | ASTVGQGSYEQY
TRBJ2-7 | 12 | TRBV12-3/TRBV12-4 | ASSLEGIHYEQY
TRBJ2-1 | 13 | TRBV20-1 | SARGTSGAYNEQF
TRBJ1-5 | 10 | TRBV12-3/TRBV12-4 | ASSDRARPQH
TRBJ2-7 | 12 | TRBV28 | ASSPSTGGREQY
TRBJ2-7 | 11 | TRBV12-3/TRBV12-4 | ASSLAVIYEQY
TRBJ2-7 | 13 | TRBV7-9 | ASSLDWTSGYEQY
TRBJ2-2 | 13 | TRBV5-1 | ASSLEVGGSRELF
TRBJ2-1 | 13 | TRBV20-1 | SASPFRVGYNEQF
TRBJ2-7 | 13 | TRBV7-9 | ASSFGGLITYEQY
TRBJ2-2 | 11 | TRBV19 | ASSPGLTGELF
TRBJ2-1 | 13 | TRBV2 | ASIATSGPYNEQF
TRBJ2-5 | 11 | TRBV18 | ASSPDVGETQY
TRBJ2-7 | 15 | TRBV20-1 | SASKVGLAGSSYEQY
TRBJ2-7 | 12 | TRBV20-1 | SAFASASSYEQY
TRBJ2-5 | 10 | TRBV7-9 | ASSSSGRPED
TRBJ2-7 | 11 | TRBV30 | AWSPRFDGGQY
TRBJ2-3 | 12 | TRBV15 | ATIAGGPTDTQY
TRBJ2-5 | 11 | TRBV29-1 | SVEKREEETQY
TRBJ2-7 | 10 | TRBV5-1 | ASSEAGREQY
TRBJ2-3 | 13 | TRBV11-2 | ASSFGAGGGDTQY
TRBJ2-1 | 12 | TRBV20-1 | SAVGLPIYNEQF